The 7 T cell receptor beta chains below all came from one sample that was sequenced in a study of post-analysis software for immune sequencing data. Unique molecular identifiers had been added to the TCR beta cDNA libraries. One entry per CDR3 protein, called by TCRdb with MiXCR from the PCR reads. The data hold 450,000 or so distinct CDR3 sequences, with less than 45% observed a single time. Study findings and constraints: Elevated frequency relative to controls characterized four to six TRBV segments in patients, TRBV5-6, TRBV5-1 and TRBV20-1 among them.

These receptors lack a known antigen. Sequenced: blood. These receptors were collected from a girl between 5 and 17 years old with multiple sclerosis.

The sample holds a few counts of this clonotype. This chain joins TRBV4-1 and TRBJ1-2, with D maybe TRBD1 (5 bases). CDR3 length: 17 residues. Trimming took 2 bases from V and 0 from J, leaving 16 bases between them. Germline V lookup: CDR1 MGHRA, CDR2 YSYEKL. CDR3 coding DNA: TGCGCCAGCAGCCAATTATCAACAGGTAAAGCTAACTATGGCTACACCTTC. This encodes CASSQLSTGKANYGYTF.

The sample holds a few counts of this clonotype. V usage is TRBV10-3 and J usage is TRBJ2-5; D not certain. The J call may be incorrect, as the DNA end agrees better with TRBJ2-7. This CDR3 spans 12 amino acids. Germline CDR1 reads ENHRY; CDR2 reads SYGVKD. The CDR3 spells CAISEHAYEQYF. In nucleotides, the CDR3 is TGTGCCATCAGTGAACATGCTTACGAGCAGTACTTC.

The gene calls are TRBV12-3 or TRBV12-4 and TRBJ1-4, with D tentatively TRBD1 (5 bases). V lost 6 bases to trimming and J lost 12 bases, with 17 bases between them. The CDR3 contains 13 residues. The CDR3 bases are TGTGCCAGCAGCCACGGGACGGGCCGTGAACTGTTTTTT. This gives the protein CASSHGTGRELFF.

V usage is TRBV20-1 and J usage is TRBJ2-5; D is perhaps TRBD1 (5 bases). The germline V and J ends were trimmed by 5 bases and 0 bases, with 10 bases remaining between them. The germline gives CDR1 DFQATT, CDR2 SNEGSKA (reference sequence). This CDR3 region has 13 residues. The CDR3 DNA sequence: TGCAGTGCTCACGACAGCAACCAAGAGACCCAGTACTTC. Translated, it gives CSAHDSNQETQYF.

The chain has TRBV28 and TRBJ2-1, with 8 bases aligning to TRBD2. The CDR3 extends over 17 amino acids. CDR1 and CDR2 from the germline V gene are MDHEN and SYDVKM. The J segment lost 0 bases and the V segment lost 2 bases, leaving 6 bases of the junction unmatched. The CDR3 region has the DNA TGTGCCAGCAGTTTACCTACTAGCGGAGCCTCCTACAATGAGCAGTTCTTC. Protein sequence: CASSLPTSGASYNEQFF. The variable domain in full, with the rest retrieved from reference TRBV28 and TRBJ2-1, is DVKVTQSSRYLVKRTGEKVFLECVQDMDHENMFWYRQDPGLGLRLIYFSYDVKMKEKGDIPEGYSVSREKKERFSLILESASTNQTSMYLCASSLPTSGASYNEQFFGPGTRLTVL.

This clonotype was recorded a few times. This CDR3 is CASSHRGLGEQYF. Here the CDR3 DNA reads TGTGCCAGCAGCCACAGGGGGCTTGGCGAGCAGTACTTC. The genes are TRBV14 and TRBJ2-7, with TRBD1 matching over 8 bases. The V segment lost 3 bases and the J segment 6 bases; nucleotides outside the gene matches: 4. Germline CDR1 SGHDN, CDR2 FVKESK. The CDR3 runs 13 residues.

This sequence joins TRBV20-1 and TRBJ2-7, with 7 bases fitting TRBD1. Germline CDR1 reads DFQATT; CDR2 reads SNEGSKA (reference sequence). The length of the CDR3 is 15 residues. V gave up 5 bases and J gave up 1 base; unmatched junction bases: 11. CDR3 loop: CSARPGTDSSYEQYF. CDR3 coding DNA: TGCAGTGCTCGACCCGGGACAGACTCTTCCTACGAGCAGTACTTC.